The source of this T cell receptor (beta chain) is a study of T-cell memory formation after mild COVID-19 (TCRdb year 2021). A note on the overall study: Most TCR sequence clusters were specific to one of the two donors. The cohort comprised two young, previously healthy adult volunteers, one female and one male. In two donors, T-cell clones that expanded and contracted after mild COVID-19 were tracked by sequencing TCRalpha and TCRbeta repertoires over time.

This clonotype has a handful of counts. This clone's antigen is unknown. The record has no base qualities; no much larger clone is one base away. Ficoll-Paque density gradient centrifugation was used to isolate PBMCs. Sequencing used an Illumina NovaSeq 6000. TCRalpha and TCRbeta cDNA libraries were constructed by 5'RACE with constant-segment primers, with sample barcodes and unique molecular identifiers being introduced. Trizol reagent was used to extract RNA from every sample. Library amplification was performed in two PCR steps, and a second sample barcode and Illumina TruSeq adapters were introduced in the second step. Libraries were sequenced on an Illumina NovaSeq with 2 x 150 bp paired-end reads. The published analysis was carried out like this. The reads were demultiplexed and collapsed into UMI-guided consensus sequences using migec v1.2.7. Using mixcr v2.1.11, the UMI consensuses were aligned to TRA and TRB V and J templates and assembled into clonotypes. A clonotype was counted as expanded or contracted only if both edgeR and NoisET called the change significant, with noise models trained on biological replicates. For edgeR calls, the thresholds were a false discovery rate-adjusted p below 0.01 and a log2 fold-change of 1. As an exploratory analysis of dynamics, max-normalized trajectories of the 1000 most abundant clonotypes were examined by PCA with hierarchical clustering. The CD4 or CD8 phenotype of responding clones was assigned using the separately sequenced CD4+ and CD8+ repertoires. Through fastp at Q25 and MiXCR, TCRdb rebuilt clones from the public reads, retaining in-frame beta chains. Rows are unified per CDR3 protein, each entry keeping the most common DNA and genes. The V and J calls reflect TCRdb's pipeline rather than the authors' work. The sample table lists about 240,000 distinct CDR3 sequences, 8% to 9.5% of them with a count of one. Clones ranked in the top ten supply around 21% of the sample.

Here is what the overall study found, with its caveats: Some responding clones were found in pre-infection memory, which suggests that pre-existing cross-reactive memory T cells took part in the SARS-CoV-2 response. The second-wave clones that peaked on day 37 were not confirmed to be SARS-CoV-2 specific. Only a couple of mild cases were covered by the study, and larger cohorts that include severe cases with pre-infection samples were considered necessary. Contracting CD4+ clones turned up mainly in the CM and EM memory subsets, whereas EMRA was where CD8+ clones were enriched. From day 15 to 85, contracting clones showed balanced CD4/CD8 phenotypes, whereas a second wave of clones that expanded from day 15 to 37 leaned towards CD4+.

The germline V gene (reference sequence) provides CDR1 PRHDT and CDR2 FYEKMQ. From the cysteine through the phenylalanine, the CDR3 covers 16 amino acids. Just the 48-base CDR3 DNA is kept, in frame starting at base 1. Trimming costs V 5 bases and J 10 bases, and their ends lie 21 bases apart. This sequence originates from a man aged 18-30 years who had mild COVID-19 (a few samples of this study predate the infection). The sample titles of this study are shuffled in the database, so cell type and time point are left out; the donor was told from shared clones. Material for sequencing was PBMCs or a T cell subset sorted from them (not recorded which). The V and J genes are TRBV13 and TRBJ1-6, with TRBD1 perhaps the D gene, on 6 matching bases. The CDR3: CASSITGALRRSPLHF. In nucleotides, the sequence is TGTGCCAGCAGCATAACGGGGGCCCTCCGGAGATCACCCCTCCACTTT. The entire variable domain, with the stretches around the CDR3 drawn from the reference TRBV13 and TRBJ1-6 proteins, is AAGVIQSPRHLIKEKRETATLKCYPIPRHDTVYWYQQGPGQDPQFLISFYEKMQSDKGSIPDRFSAQQFSDYHSELNMSSLELGDSALYFCASSITGALRRSPLHFGNGTRLTVT.